This T cell receptor beta chain emerged from a study of blood T cell repertoires in COVID-19. Study context: PBMCs, B-cell-depleted T cells, or T cells were the source of the cDNA or gDNA that made up the material.

Germline V gene lookup returns CDR1 SEHNR and CDR2 FQNEAQ (reference sequence). The length of the CDR3 is 15 residues. Trimming removed 0 bases from V and 5 bases from J, with 10 bases in between. Recruitment covered under 25 US areas and drew participants whose ages spanned roughly 18 to 95 years. Self-reported history from a screening survey and questionnaire set each donor's cohort. Generated by immunoSEQ multiplex PCR, the TCRdb table keeps only in-frame clones and is missing some. The sample shows 250,000 or so clones, about 87% of them seen only once. V usage is TRBV7-9 and J usage is TRBJ2-2; unclear D gene. The clonotype comes from a woman aged 25 to 39 with acute COVID-19. Sequencing was done on a sample of PBMCs or T cells enriched from blood (not recorded which). DNA for the CDR3: TGTGCCAGCAGCTTAGCCGACACTTCAACCGGGGAGCTGTTTTTT. Amino acids: CASSLADTSTGELFF.